The rows below give T cell receptor beta chains drawn from one sample of a study of T cells in Graves' hyperthyroidism and ophthalmopathy. TCRdb analysed the multiplex PCR reads with MiXCR anew, one entry per CDR3 protein. The table includes 270,000 or so distinct CDR3 sequences, roughly 15% detected once. Material: blood. The receptors derive from a woman aged 45 to 65 with Graves' hyperthyroidism that later progressed to Graves' ophthalmopathy. The CDR3 runs from the conserved cysteine through the conserved F or W. D genes are given only for firm matches. Rows may omit the clone size; those that give it use once, few, many or a size class.

CDR3nt: TGCAGCGTTGAAGTAGCCCCGGGACTAGCCAAAAACATTCAGTACTTC
CDR3aa: CSVEVAPGLAKNIQYF
d_gene: NA
v_gene: TRBV29-1
abundance: many
j_gene: TRBJ2-4

CDR3nt: TGTGCCAGCCTCAGCTATGGCTACACCTTC
CDR3aa: CASLSYGYTF
d_gene: NA
v_gene: TRBV2
abundance: many
j_gene: TRBJ1-2

CDR3nt: TGCAGTGCTATTGAGCAGGCCTACGAGCAGTACTTC
CDR3aa: CSAIEQAYEQYF
d_gene: NA
v_gene: TRBV20-1
abundance: many
j_gene: TRBJ2-7

CDR3nt: TGTGCCAGCAGCGTAGGCTTAGGGAACACTGAAGCTTTCTTT
CDR3aa: CASSVGLGNTEAFF
d_gene: NA
v_gene: TRBV9
abundance: many
j_gene: TRBJ1-1

CDR3nt: TGTGCCAGCAGCGGGAGCGTAACTTTGTCAGAGACCCAGTACTTC
CDR3aa: CASSGSVTLSETQYF
d_gene: NA
v_gene: TRBV7-2
abundance: NA
j_gene: TRBJ2-5

CDR3nt: TGTGCCAGCACCGGTCTAGCGGGGAACTACAATGAGCAGTTCTTC
CDR3aa: CASTGLAGNYNEQFF
d_gene: TRBD2
v_gene: TRBV7-9
abundance: many
j_gene: TRBJ2-1

CDR3nt: TGTGCCACCAGCGCCTCCGGGACTAGCGGTGAAGAGACCCAGTACTTC
CDR3aa: CATSASGTSGEETQYF
d_gene: TRBD2
v_gene: TRBV24-1
abundance: many
j_gene: TRBJ2-5

CDR3nt: TGTGCCATCAGTGAGCCCCTTGGGGGGGACTATGGCTACACCTTC
CDR3aa: CAISEPLGGDYGYTF
d_gene: NA
v_gene: TRBV10-3
abundance: many
j_gene: TRBJ1-2

CDR3nt: TGCAGCGTGCGGGACTCCGGGGGGGAGCAGTACTTC
CDR3aa: CSVRDSGGEQYF
d_gene: TRBD2
v_gene: TRBV29-1
abundance: NA
j_gene: TRBJ2-7

CDR3nt: TGTGCCAGCTCACCAGTCCGGGACTACTACAATGAGCAGTTCTTC
CDR3aa: CASSPVRDYYNEQFF
d_gene: TRBD2
v_gene: TRBV18
abundance: many
j_gene: TRBJ2-1

CDR3nt: TGCGCCAGCAGCTTCAGTGGGACCGCACCTAACTATGGCTACACCTTC
CDR3aa: CASSFSGTAPNYGYTF
d_gene: NA
v_gene: TRBV5-1
abundance: many
j_gene: TRBJ1-2

CDR3nt: TGTGCCAGCAGTAGGGGGTACACTGAAGCTTTCTTT
CDR3aa: CASSRGYTEAFF
d_gene: NA
v_gene: TRBV28
abundance: many
j_gene: TRBJ1-1

CDR3nt: TGTGCCAGCAGCTCGGACGGATACGAGCAGTACTTC
CDR3aa: CASSSDGYEQYF
d_gene: NA
v_gene: TRBV7-9
abundance: few
j_gene: TRBJ2-7

CDR3nt: TGCAGTGCTAGGGCCCCCGGGACAGGGTCTTCTGAGCAGTTCTTC
CDR3aa: CSARAPGTGSSEQFF
d_gene: TRBD1
v_gene: TRBV20-1
abundance: many
j_gene: TRBJ2-1

CDR3nt: TGTGCCATCAGAGGACAGGGGGCAGGTCCCCAGCATTTT
CDR3aa: CAIRGQGAGPQHF
d_gene: TRBD1
v_gene: TRBV10-3
abundance: NA
j_gene: TRBJ1-5

CDR3nt: TGTGCCAGCAGTCCCCCCGGGGGTAGCGGGAGCTACAATGAGCAGTTCTTC
CDR3aa: CASSPPGGSGSYNEQFF
d_gene: TRBD2
v_gene: TRBV28
abundance: many
j_gene: TRBJ2-1

CDR3nt: TGTGCCAGCAGTGAATGGGTGGCGGATACGCAGTATTTT
CDR3aa: CASSEWVADTQYF
d_gene: NA
v_gene: TRBV6-1
abundance: many
j_gene: TRBJ2-3

CDR3nt: TGCAGTGCCCGAGGGGGCGCGGGCAGCTACGAGCAGTACTTC
CDR3aa: CSARGGAGSYEQYF
d_gene: TRBD1
v_gene: TRBV20-1
abundance: many
j_gene: TRBJ2-7

CDR3nt: TGTGCCAGCAGCGAACGGGACAGCACGCGCTACACCTTC
CDR3aa: CASSERDSTRYTF
d_gene: TRBD1
v_gene: TRBV28
abundance: many
j_gene: TRBJ1-2

CDR3nt: TGCAGTGCTAGAACCGGGACCAACACCGGGGAGCTGTTTTTT
CDR3aa: CSARTGTNTGELFF
d_gene: NA
v_gene: TRBV20-1
abundance: NA
j_gene: TRBJ2-2

CDR3nt: TGCAGTGCTATCAGGGGGTTGGGATCCACTGAAGCTTTCTTT
CDR3aa: CSAIRGLGSTEAFF
d_gene: TRBD1
v_gene: TRBV20-1
abundance: few
j_gene: TRBJ1-1

CDR3nt: TGTGCCAGCATCAGGACAGGGACTGAAGCTTTCTTT
CDR3aa: CASIRTGTEAFF
d_gene: TRBD1
v_gene: TRBV28
abundance: NA
j_gene: TRBJ1-1

CDR3nt: TGTGCCAGCAGTTACTCAAGGCTTCTCGGCACTGAAGCTTTCTTT
CDR3aa: CASSYSRLLGTEAFF
d_gene: NA
v_gene: TRBV6-5
abundance: few
j_gene: TRBJ1-1

CDR3nt: TGTGCCAGCAGTTGGACAGGGGGCGTTGGAAACACCATATATTTT
CDR3aa: CASSWTGGVGNTIYF
d_gene: TRBD1
v_gene: TRBV12-3/TRBV12-4
abundance: many
j_gene: TRBJ1-3

CDR3nt: TGCAGTGCTAGCACTTCCTCGACCGCAACTAATGAAAAACTGTTTTTT
CDR3aa: CSASTSSTATNEKLFF
d_gene: NA
v_gene: TRBV20-1
abundance: few
j_gene: TRBJ1-4

CDR3nt: TGTGCCACCGGCACGGTGGACTCAACCTACAATGAGCAGTTCTTC
CDR3aa: CATGTVDSTYNEQFF
d_gene: NA
v_gene: TRBV24-1
abundance: many
j_gene: TRBJ2-1

CDR3nt: TGTGCCATCCGTGGGCTAGCGGGAGGGCCTCTCTCCTACGAGCAGTACTTC
CDR3aa: CAIRGLAGGPLSYEQYF
d_gene: TRBD2
v_gene: TRBV28
abundance: few
j_gene: TRBJ2-7

CDR3nt: TGCAGTGCTAGAGATCCATTAGCGGACTATGGCTACACCTTC
CDR3aa: CSARDPLADYGYTF
d_gene: NA
v_gene: TRBV20-1
abundance: NA
j_gene: TRBJ1-2

CDR3nt: TGCAGTGCTAAGGGGACTACCCGCGATACGCAGTATTTT
CDR3aa: CSAKGTTRDTQYF
d_gene: TRBD2
v_gene: TRBV20-1
abundance: many
j_gene: TRBJ2-3

CDR3nt: TGTGCCAGCAGTTTAGCAACAGGTTTGGGCGGCTATGGCTACACCTTC
CDR3aa: CASSLATGLGGYGYTF
d_gene: NA
v_gene: TRBV28
abundance: NA
j_gene: TRBJ1-2

CDR3nt: TGCAGCGCTGTGGGAACAGGGAGGGCTGAAGCTTTCTTT
CDR3aa: CSAVGTGRAEAFF
d_gene: NA
v_gene: TRBV29-1
abundance: many
j_gene: TRBJ1-1

CDR3nt: TGTGCCAGCAGGGACGCCGGGGAGCTGTTTTTT
CDR3aa: CASRDAGELFF
d_gene: NA
v_gene: TRBV2
abundance: many
j_gene: TRBJ2-2

CDR3nt: TGCAGTGCTAGGGACCCCCAGCGGCCGGCTGGGGAGCAGTACTTC
CDR3aa: CSARDPQRPAGEQYF
d_gene: NA
v_gene: TRBV20-1
abundance: many
j_gene: TRBJ2-7

CDR3nt: TGTGCCAGCGTGGCAGCCCTCTCCTACGAGCAGTACTTC
CDR3aa: CASVAALSYEQYF
d_gene: NA
v_gene: TRBV2
abundance: many
j_gene: TRBJ2-7

CDR3nt: TGTGCCAGTAGTACGGACAGGCGAGTTACTGAAGCTTTCTTT
CDR3aa: CASSTDRRVTEAFF
d_gene: TRBD1
v_gene: TRBV19
abundance: few
j_gene: TRBJ1-1

CDR3nt: TGTGCCAGCAGCCCATCTAATAATGAGCAGTTCTTC
CDR3aa: CASSPSNNEQFF
d_gene: NA
v_gene: TRBV9
abundance: NA
j_gene: TRBJ2-1

CDR3nt: TGTGCCAGCAGCTTAGCAGTGGGTCAGCCCCAGCATTTT
CDR3aa: CASSLAVGQPQHF
d_gene: NA
v_gene: TRBV11-2
abundance: NA
j_gene: TRBJ1-5

CDR3nt: TGCAGTGCTAAGCGGGAGCGATACGAGCAGTACTTC
CDR3aa: CSAKRERYEQYF
d_gene: TRBD2
v_gene: TRBV20-1
abundance: many
j_gene: TRBJ2-7

CDR3nt: TGTGCCACCTCGGACGAAGCGTATATTAGCACAGATACGCAGTATTTT
CDR3aa: CATSDEAYISTDTQYF
d_gene: NA
v_gene: TRBV19
abundance: NA
j_gene: TRBJ2-3

CDR3nt: TGTGTCAGCTCACCACTGGCCGGCCCTGGGGCCAACGTCCTGACTTTC
CDR3aa: CVSSPLAGPGANVLTF
d_gene: NA
v_gene: TRBV18
abundance: few
j_gene: TRBJ2-6

CDR3nt: TGTGCCAGCAGCTTGGACCGACAGCACACTGAAGCTTTCTTT
CDR3aa: CASSLDRQHTEAFF
d_gene: NA
v_gene: TRBV7-2
abundance: many
j_gene: TRBJ1-1

CDR3nt: TGTGCCAGCAGCCAAGGGCTCAGGCGGGGAAACTATGGCTACACCTTC
CDR3aa: CASSQGLRRGNYGYTF
d_gene: NA
v_gene: TRBV14
abundance: NA
j_gene: TRBJ1-2

CDR3nt: TGTGCCAGCACCTCCAGCAGGGGAATCGAGCAGTACTTC
CDR3aa: CASTSSRGIEQYF
d_gene: NA
v_gene: TRBV2
abundance: many
j_gene: TRBJ2-7

CDR3nt: TGCAGCGTTGCCAGCCCCAATCAGCCCCAGCATTTT
CDR3aa: CSVASPNQPQHF
d_gene: NA
v_gene: TRBV29-1
abundance: few
j_gene: TRBJ1-5

CDR3nt: TGTGCCAGCAGTTCCTCCGGACTAGCGTCCGGGGAGCTGTTTTTT
CDR3aa: CASSSSGLASGELFF
d_gene: TRBD2
v_gene: TRBV12-3/TRBV12-4
abundance: many
j_gene: TRBJ2-2

CDR3nt: TGTGCCAGCAGCCCCCTGGCGACCTATGCAGGGGGGATAGGCCAGCCCCAGCATTTT
CDR3aa: CASSPLATYAGGIGQPQHF
d_gene: TRBD1
v_gene: TRBV7-2
abundance: many
j_gene: TRBJ1-5